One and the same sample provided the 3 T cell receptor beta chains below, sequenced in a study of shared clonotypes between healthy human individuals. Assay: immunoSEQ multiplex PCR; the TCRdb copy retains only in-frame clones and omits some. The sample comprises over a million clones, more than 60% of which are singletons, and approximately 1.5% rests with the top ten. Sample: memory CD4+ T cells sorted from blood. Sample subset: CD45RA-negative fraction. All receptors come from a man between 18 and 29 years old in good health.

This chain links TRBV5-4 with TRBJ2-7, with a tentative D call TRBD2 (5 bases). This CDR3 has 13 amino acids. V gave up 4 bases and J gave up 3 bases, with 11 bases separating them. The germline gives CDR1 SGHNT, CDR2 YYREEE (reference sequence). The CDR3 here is CASSPREGYEQYF. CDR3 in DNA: TGTGCCAGCAGCCCTCGGGAAGGCTACGAGCAGTACTTC. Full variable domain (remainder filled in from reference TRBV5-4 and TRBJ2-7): ETGVTQSPTHLIKTRGQQVTLRCSSQSGHNTVSWYQQALGQGPQFIFQYYREEENGRGNFPPRFSGLQFPNYSSELNVNALELDDSALYLCASSPREGYEQYFGPGTRLTVT.

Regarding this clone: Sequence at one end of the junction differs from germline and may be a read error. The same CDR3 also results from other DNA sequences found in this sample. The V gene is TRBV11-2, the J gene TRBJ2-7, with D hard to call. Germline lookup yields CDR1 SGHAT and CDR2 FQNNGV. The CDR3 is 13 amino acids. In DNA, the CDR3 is TGTGCTAGCAGCTTAAAATCAACCTACGAGCAGTACTTC. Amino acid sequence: CASSLKSTYEQYF. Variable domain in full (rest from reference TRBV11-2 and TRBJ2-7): EAGVAQSPRYKIIEKRQSVAFWCNPISGHATLYWYQQILGQGPKLLIQFQNNGVVDDSQLPKDRFSAERLKGVDSTLKIQPAKLEDSAVYLCASSLKSTYEQYFGPGTRLTVT.

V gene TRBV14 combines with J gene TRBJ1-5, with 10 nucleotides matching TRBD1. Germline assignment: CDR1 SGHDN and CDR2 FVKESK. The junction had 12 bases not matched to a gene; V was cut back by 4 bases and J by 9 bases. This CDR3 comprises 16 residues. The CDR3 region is CASSRLRDRGSTPQHF. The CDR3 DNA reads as TGTGCCAGCAGCCGCCTCCGGGACAGGGGCTCTACGCCCCAGCATTTT.